These T cell receptor beta chains were read from a single sample in a study of neurological immune-mediated disorders. MiXCR, applied by TCRdb to the 5' RACE reads, yields one record per CDR3 protein. The sample holds 45,000 to 60,000 distinct CDR3 sequences; around 3.6% are singletons and the top ten take roughly 1.5%. What was sequenced was PBMCs. These TCRs come from a man between 25 and 39 years old with multiple sclerosis. Both conserved end residues are part of each CDR3. A D gene is named only where the DNA matches it firmly. Clone size, where shown, is once, few, many, or a class for clones that have expanded.

D: TRBD2; V: TRBV7-2; size: many; J: TRBJ2-1; CDR3: CASSLASGSSYNEQFF; DNA: TGTGCCAGCAGCTTGGCTAGCGGAAGCTCCTACAATGAGCAGTTCTTC
D: -; V: TRBV20-1; size: many; J: TRBJ1-2; CDR3: CSASAVYGYTF; DNA: TGCAGTGCTTCCGCCGTCTATGGCTACACCTTC
D: TRBD1; V: TRBV27; size: many; J: TRBJ1-1; CDR3: CASSPETGTNTEAFF; DNA: TGTGCCAGCAGTCCCGAGACAGGGACGAACACTGAAGCTTTCTTT
D: TRBD2; V: TRBV3-1; size: many; J: TRBJ2-2; CDR3: CASSQGRTSRATGELFF; DNA: TGTGCCAGCAGCCAAGGAAGGACTAGCCGGGCCACCGGGGAGCTGTTTTTT
D: -; V: TRBV6-1; size: -; J: TRBJ2-4; CDR3: CASSERVATAKNIQYF; DNA: TGTGCCAGCAGTGAACGAGTGGCGACGGCCAAAAACATTCAGTACTTC
D: -; V: TRBV27; size: many; J: TRBJ2-2; CDR3: CASSPTGWDYNTGELFF; DNA: TGTGCCAGCAGTCCTACGGGGTGGGATTATAACACCGGGGAGCTGTTTTTT
D: -; V: TRBV20-1; size: many; J: TRBJ1-1; CDR3: CSARDWRGEGWTEAFF; DNA: TGCAGTGCTAGAGACTGGCGGGGGGAAGGATGGACTGAAGCTTTCTTT
D: -; V: TRBV7-6; size: many; J: TRBJ2-1; CDR3: CASSRTRESYNEQFF; DNA: TGTGCCAGCAGTCGAACTCGGGAATCCTACAATGAGCAGTTCTTC
D: -; V: TRBV29-1; size: many; J: TRBJ2-3; CDR3: CSALYQALSTDTQYF; DNA: TGCAGCGCCTTATATCAAGCCCTTAGCACAGATACGCAGTATTTT
D: TRBD1; V: TRBV27; size: many; J: TRBJ2-3; CDR3: CASGPGQVTGGWSTDTQYF; DNA: TGTGCCAGCGGTCCGGGACAGGTAACCGGCGGGTGGAGCACAGATACGCAGTATTTT
D: -; V: TRBV14; size: many; J: TRBJ1-5; CDR3: CASSATDSNQPQHF; DNA: TGTGCCAGCAGCGCGACAGATAGCAATCAGCCCCAGCATTTT
D: TRBD1; V: TRBV6-5; size: few; J: TRBJ1-1; CDR3: CASSYRLTGGKAFF; DNA: TGTGCCAGCAGTTACCGATTAACAGGGGGCAAAGCTTTCTTT
D: TRBD1; V: TRBV18; size: many; J: TRBJ2-7; CDR3: CASSPGTGSEQYF; DNA: TGTGCCAGCTCCCCCGGGACAGGGAGTGAGCAGTACTTC
D: -; V: TRBV12-2; size: -; J: TRBJ1-4; CDR3: CASRLGGTGKVAEKMFF; DNA: TGTGCAAGTCGCTTAGGGGGCACAGGGAAGGTGGCGGAAAAAATGTTTTTT
D: -; V: TRBV10-1; size: many; J: TRBJ2-5; CDR3: CASRAGWETQYF; DNA: TGCGCCAGCCGGGCAGGCTGGGAGACCCAGTACTTC